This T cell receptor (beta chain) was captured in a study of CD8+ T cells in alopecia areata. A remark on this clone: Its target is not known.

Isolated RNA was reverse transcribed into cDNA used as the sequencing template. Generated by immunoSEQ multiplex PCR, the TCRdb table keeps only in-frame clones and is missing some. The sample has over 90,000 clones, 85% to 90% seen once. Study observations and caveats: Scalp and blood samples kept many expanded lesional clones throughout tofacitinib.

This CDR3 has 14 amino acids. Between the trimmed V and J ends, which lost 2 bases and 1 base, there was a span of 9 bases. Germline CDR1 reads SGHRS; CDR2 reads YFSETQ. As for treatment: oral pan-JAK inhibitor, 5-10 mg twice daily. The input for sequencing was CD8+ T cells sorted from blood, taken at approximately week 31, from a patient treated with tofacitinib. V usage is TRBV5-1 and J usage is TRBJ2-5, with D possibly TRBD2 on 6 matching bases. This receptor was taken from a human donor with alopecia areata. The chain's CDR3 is CASSLGGVQETQYF. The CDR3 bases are TGCGCCAGCAGCTTAGGCGGGGTCCAAGAGACCCAGTACTTC.